Following are 13 T cell receptor beta chains from one sample sequenced in a study of identical twins. TCRdb recomputed calls from the 5' RACE reads with MiXCR, one row per CDR3 protein. The data contain about 470,000 distinct CDR3 sequences, less than 25% of them singletons. These data were also reused for a study on T cells expressing NK-cell markers.

Sequences were obtained from CD4+ T cells sorted from blood. The receptors here all came from a young woman in good health.

This chain joins TRBV9 and TRBJ1-4; D might be TRBD1 (5 bases). CDR1 and CDR2 (germline): SGDLS, YYNGEE. This CDR3 has 16 residues. Trimming stripped 3 bases from V and 1 base from J, with 13 bases between. CDR3 amino acids: CASSESPGRTNEKLFF. CDR3 nucleotide sequence: TGTGCCAGCAGCGAGTCCCCGGGGCGAACTAATGAAAAACTGTTTTTT.

This clonotype appeared a few times. The rearrangement uses TRBV5-1 and TRBJ2-1, with 10 bases lining up with TRBD1. Per germline, CDR1 SGHRS and CDR2 YFSETQ. V shed 0 bases, J shed 7 bases, and the junction held 4 bases outside the gene matches. This CDR3 has 15 residues. The DNA for the CDR3 is TGCGCCAGCAGCTTGGCTCGGGACAGGGGAAATGAGCAGTTCTTC. Residues: CASSLARDRGNEQFF.

This clonotype has more than one count but fewer than ten. CDR3 region: CASSAQPGPGQAFF. The CDR3 region has the DNA TGTGCCAGCAGCGCCCAACCCGGTCCGGGACAAGCTTTCTTT. The chain combines TRBV9 with TRBJ1-1, with D possibly TRBD1 on 5 matching bases. Germline V gene sequence: CDR1 SGDLS, CDR2 YYNGEE. This CDR3 has 14 residues. V was trimmed by 3 bases and J by 9 bases, leaving 18 bases between them.

This chain uses TRBV7-9 with TRBJ2-7, with D maybe TRBD1 (5 bases). Germline V CDR1 and CDR2: SEHNR, FQNEAQ (reference sequence). The CDR3 is 14 amino acids. With 1 base removed from V and 7 bases from J, the gap between germline ends came to 14 bases. CDR3 sequence: CASSLVVGAEEQYF. The DNA of the CDR3 is TGTGCCAGCAGCTTAGTCGTTGGGGCAGAGGAGCAGTACTTC.

In its sample, this clonotype was seen a few times. This chain connects TRBV12-3 or TRBV12-4 to TRBJ1-2; possibly TRBD1 for D (5 bases). The CDR3 is 18 residues long. Trimming stripped 4 bases from V and 4 bases from J, with 25 bases between. CDR3 DNA: TGTGCCAGCAGTTGGGACTTCTCGGGTGTCCGCGTGGTCTATGGCTACACCTTC. Its translation: CASSWDFSGVRVVYGYTF.

The V gene is TRBV15, the J gene TRBJ1-6; perhaps TRBD1 as D (5 bases). V lost 1 base to trimming and J lost 5 bases, with 15 bases between them. This CDR3 has 17 amino acids. The germline V gene encodes CDR1 LNHNV and CDR2 YYDKDF (reference sequence). The CDR3 DNA reads TGTGCCACCAGCAGAGGGGACCAGGCCAGGGATAATTCACCCCTCCACTTT. Protein sequence: CATSRGDQARDNSPLHF.

In DNA, the CDR3 is TGTGCCAGCAGCCCCCCCCTAGCGATCCATGAGCAGTTCTTC. Translating it yields CASSPPLAIHEQFF. V and J are TRBV27 and TRBJ2-1, with D possibly TRBD2 on 6 matching bases. Trimming stripped 6 bases from V and 8 bases from J, with 17 bases between. Germline-derived CDR1 and CDR2 are MNHEY and SMNVEV (reference sequence). The length of the CDR3 is 14 residues.

This chain joins TRBV7-9 and TRBJ2-2; D unresolved. Trimming stripped 2 bases from V and 1 base from J, with 5 bases between. CDR1 and CDR2 from the germline V gene are SEHNR and FQNEAQ (reference sequence). This CDR3 has 14 residues. CDR3 sequence: CASSLTQNTGELFF. Written as DNA, the CDR3 is TGTGCCAGCAGCTTAACACAGAACACCGGGGAGCTGTTTTTT.

V is TRBV6-2 or TRBV6-3 and J is TRBJ2-7; D is unclear. The CDR3 extends over 13 amino acids. The germline V gene encodes CDR1 MNHEY and CDR2 SVGEGT. V lost 7 bases and J lost 1, with 11 bases in between. The CDR3 here is CASTRQPSYEQYF. CDR3 DNA sequence: TGTGCCAGCACCAGGCAGCCTTCCTACGAGCAGTACTTC.

The chain joins TRBV19 to TRBJ2-7; a possible D gene is TRBD1 (5 bases). CDR1 and CDR2 from the germline V gene are LNHDA and SQIVND (reference sequence). The length of the CDR3 is 12 residues. V dropped 9 bases and J dropped 3 bases, with 12 bases sitting between them. Here the CDR3 reads CARRTSDYEQYF. The CDR3 coding sequence is TGTGCCAGGAGGACATCAGACTACGAGCAGTACTTC.

The V and J genes are TRBV7-2 and TRBJ2-1, with 15 bases matching TRBD2. The germline V gene has CDR1 SGHTA and CDR2 FQGNSA. The ends lost 5 bases at V and 6 bases at J; junction bases unmatched: 8. CDR3 length equals 17 residues. The CDR3 protein is CASSLWTSGGAANEQFF. In DNA form, the CDR3 reads TGTGCCAGCAGCCTATGGACTAGCGGGGGGGCTGCCAATGAGCAGTTCTTC.

This sequence joins TRBV6-1 and TRBJ2-2; perhaps TRBD1 as D (6 bases). Germline V gene sequence: CDR1 MNHNS, CDR2 SASEGT. Trimming pared 6 bases from V and 5 bases from J, leaving 16 bases between. The CDR3 has 15 residues. The chain's CDR3 is CASSHQQGLTGELFF. The CDR3 DNA is TGTGCCAGCAGCCACCAACAGGGATTAACCGGGGAGCTGTTTTTT.

V gene TRBV19 combines with J gene TRBJ2-1; D gene uncertain. Between the trimmed V and J ends, which lost 1 base and 2 bases, there was a span of 6 bases. The CDR3 sequence is 14 residues long. Germline V gene lookup returns CDR1 LNHDA and CDR2 SQIVND (reference sequence). The CDR3 sequence: CASSIVGAYNEQFF. Here the CDR3 DNA reads TGTGCCAGTAGTATAGTGGGCGCCTACAATGAGCAGTTCTTC. Combining the CDR3 with reference TRBV19 and TRBJ2-1 gives the whole variable domain DGGITQSPKYLFRKEGQNVTLSCEQNLNHDAMYWYRQDPGQGLRLIYYSQIVNDFQKGDIAEGYSVSREKKESFPLTVTSAQKNPTAFYLCASSIVGAYNEQFFGPGTRLTVL.